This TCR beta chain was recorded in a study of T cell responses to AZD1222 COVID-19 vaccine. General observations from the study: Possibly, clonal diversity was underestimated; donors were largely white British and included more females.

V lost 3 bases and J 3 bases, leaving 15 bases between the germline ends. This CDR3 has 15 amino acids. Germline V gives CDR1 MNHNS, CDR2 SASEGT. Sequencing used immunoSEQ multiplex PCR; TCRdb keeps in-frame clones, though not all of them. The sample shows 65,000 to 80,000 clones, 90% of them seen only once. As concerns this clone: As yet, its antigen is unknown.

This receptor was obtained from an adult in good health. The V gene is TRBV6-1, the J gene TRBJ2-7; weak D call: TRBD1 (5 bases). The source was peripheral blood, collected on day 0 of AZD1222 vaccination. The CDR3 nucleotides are TGTGCCAGCAGTGAGTCCCCTGCAGGGAACTACGAGCAGTACTTC. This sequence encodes CASSESPAGNYEQYF.